This entry lists 30 T cell receptor beta chains sequenced from one sample in a study of T cell changes during pregnancy in multiple sclerosis. Using immunoSEQ multiplex PCR, the repertoire was profiled, and TCRdb retains in-frame clones only, with some absent. The table shows about 73,000 clones, with around 92% occurring only once. The specimen was peripheral blood, collected in the third trimester of pregnancy. The receptors come from a female donor in good health, enrolled as a control in a pregnancy study.

This chain uses TRBV7-9 with TRBJ2-1; 11 positions agree with TRBD2. Germline CDR1 and CDR2: SEHNR and FQNEAQ (reference sequence). There are 15 residues in the CDR3. V gave up 1 base and J gave up 10 bases; unmatched junction bases: 6. The CDR3 DNA reads TGTGCCAGCAGCTTAGTAGCGGGAGGGCCGAGGGAGCAGTTCTTC. It encodes CASSLVAGGPREQFF.

The chain couples TRBV14 to TRBJ2-2, with 13 bases aligning to TRBD2. The CDR3 runs to 20 residues. Looked up from germline, CDR1 is SGHDN and CDR2 is FVKESK. V lost 3 bases to trimming and J lost 1 base; unmatched junction nucleotides: 11. The CDR3 here is CASSQIWTSGGHLNTGELFF. CDR3 DNA sequence: TGTGCCAGCAGCCAGATCTGGACTAGCGGGGGCCACTTGAACACCGGGGAGCTGTTTTTT. The full variable domain, with the rest looked up from reference TRBV14 and TRBJ2-2, is EAGVTQFPSHSVIEKGQTVTLRCDPISGHDNLYWYRRVMGKEIKFLLHFVKESKQDESGMPNNRFLAERTGGTYSTLKVQPAELEDSGVYFCASSQIWTSGGHLNTGELFFGEGSRLTVL.

The V call is TRBV28, the J call TRBJ2-2; 9 bases match TRBD2. Germline CDR1 reads MDHEN; CDR2 reads SYDVKM. This CDR3 comprises 14 residues. V trimming: 8 bases; J trimming: 5 bases; junction bases outside the gene matches: 6. CDR3 coding DNA: TGTGCCAGCTATAGCGGGAGTTGGACCGGGGAGCTGTTTTTT. Translated: CASYSGSWTGELFF.

V gene TRBV28 combines with J gene TRBJ2-3, with 8 nucleotides matching TRBD1. The CDR3 runs to 15 residues. Looked up from germline, CDR1 is MDHEN and CDR2 is SYDVKM. V gave up 3 bases and J gave up 6 bases; unmatched junction bases: 8. The CDR3, as DNA: TGTGCCAGCAGTTTGGGGCAGGGGGCAATCGATACGCAGTATTTT. This sequence encodes CASSLGQGAIDTQYF.

This clone was seen once. J is TRBJ2-7 and V is TRBV7-2, with 13 positions matching TRBD2. The CDR3 contains 15 residues. CDR1 and CDR2 from the germline V gene are SGHTA and FQGNSA. V lost 1 base, J lost 6 bases, and 3 bases stayed unmatched. CDR3 coding DNA: TGTGCCAGCAGCTTAGTGACTAGCGGGAGGTCCGAGCAGTACTTC. It is translated as CASSLVTSGRSEQYF. Full variable domain (outside the CDR3, taken from reference TRBV7-2 and TRBJ2-7): GAGVSQSPSNKVTEKGKDVELRCDPISGHTALYWYRQSLGQGLEFLIYFQGNSAPDKSGLPSDRFSAERTGGSVSTLTIQRTQQEDSAVYLCASSLVTSGRSEQYFGPGTRLTVT.

The rearrangement links TRBV7-9 to TRBJ2-7; tentatively, D is TRBD1 (5 bases). Trimming removed 3 bases at V and 7 bases at J, with 10 bases between. Germline V CDR1 and CDR2: SEHNR, FQNEAQ (reference sequence). The CDR3 is 12 amino acids. The CDR3 DNA reads TGTGCCAGCAGCTTGACAGCAGTGGAGCAGTACTTC. It yields the protein CASSLTAVEQYF.

The V call is TRBV19, the J call TRBJ2-1; possibly TRBD1 for D (10 bases). The germline CDR1 and CDR2 sequences are LNHDA and SQIVND (reference sequence). The CDR3 length is 16 residues. V shed 2 bases and J shed 4 bases, with 15 bases lying between them. As DNA, the CDR3 is TGTGCCAGTAGTATACTAGCGGGACAGGGGTACAATGAGCAGTTCTTC. This translates into CASSILAGQGYNEQFF.

The genes are TRBV10-2 and TRBJ1-1, with TRBD1 matching over 7 bases. With V trimmed by 2 bases and J by 11 bases, 14 bases remained unmatched. CDR1 is WSHSY, CDR2 SAAADI, per germline. The length of the CDR3 is 15 residues. CDR3 sequence: CASSEGLGGGPSAFF. The CDR3 DNA reads as TGCGCCAGCAGTGAGGGGCTAGGGGGCGGGCCTTCGGCTTTCTTT.

The chain recombines TRBV5-4 with TRBJ1-4; TRBD1 aligns across 9 bases. CDR1 and CDR2 from the germline V gene are SGHNT and YYREEE (reference sequence). The CDR3 is made up of 15 amino acids. V shed 5 bases, J shed 2 bases, and the junction held 4 bases outside the gene matches. This CDR3 reads CASSQGQGTNEKLFF. The CDR3 DNA is TGTGCCAGCAGTCAAGGACAGGGGACTAATGAAAAACTGTTTTTT. The full variable domain, its missing parts supplied by reference TRBV5-4 and TRBJ1-4, is ETGVTQSPTHLIKTRGQQVTLRCSSQSGHNTVSWYQQALGQGPQFIFQYYREEENGRGNFPPRFSGLQFPNYSSELNVNALELDDSALYLCASSQGQGTNEKLFFGSGTQLSVL.

This clone showed up just once. The gene calls are TRBV27 and TRBJ2-2; the D gene is possibly TRBD1 (6 bases). The CDR3 has 14 amino acids. Deletions cut 5 bases from V and 7 bases from J, with 14 bases between. Germline V gene lookup returns CDR1 MNHEY and CDR2 SMNVEV (reference sequence). The CDR3, as DNA: TGTGCCAGCAGTACAGGGCTAAAAGGCGGGGAGCTGTTTTTT. The encoded protein is CASSTGLKGGELFF.

The gene calls are TRBV2 and TRBJ2-6, with 9 nucleotides matching TRBD1. The ends lost 3 bases at V and 2 bases at J; junction bases unmatched: 8. Germline assignment: CDR1 SNHLY and CDR2 FYNNEI. The CDR3 is 18 amino acids. The chain's CDR3 is CASSEIRQGVPGANVLTF. DNA for the CDR3: TGTGCCAGCAGTGAGATTCGACAGGGGGTACCTGGGGCCAACGTCCTGACTTTC.

The chain has TRBV6-6 and TRBJ1-4, with 9 bases matching TRBD1. Germline V lookup: CDR1 MNHNY, CDR2 SVGAGI (reference sequence). This CDR3 has 14 amino acids. With V trimmed by 5 bases and J by 8 bases, 6 bases remained unmatched. CDR3 DNA sequence: TGTGCCAGCAGTCAGGGACAGGGCTCGGAAAAACTGTTTTTT. This encodes CASSQGQGSEKLFF.

V gene TRBV27 combines with J gene TRBJ2-7; 8 bases match TRBD2. This CDR3 is built from 14 residues. The junction had 11 bases not matched to a gene; V was cut back by 7 bases and J by 6 bases. Germline V gene data show CDR1 as MNHEY and CDR2 as SMNVEV (reference sequence). The CDR3 sequence is CASTSGTSISEQYF. The CDR3 DNA reads as TGTGCCAGCACTTCCGGGACTAGTATTTCCGAGCAGTACTTC.

The chain couples TRBV25-1 to TRBJ1-4; 8 positions match TRBD1. J was trimmed by 8 bases and V by 6 bases; bases with no gene match: 5. This CDR3 comprises 13 residues. Germline V gene lookup returns CDR1 MGHDK and CDR2 SYGVNS. In nucleotides, the CDR3 is TGTGCCAGCAGGACAGGGGTACGGGAAAAACTGTTTTTT. It translates to CASRTGVREKLFF.

This chain joins TRBV9 and TRBJ1-1; unclear D gene. V lost 0 bases and J 0 bases, leaving 9 bases between the germline ends. Germline V gene data show CDR1 as SGDLS and CDR2 as YYNGEE. This CDR3 contains 15 residues. CDR3 coding DNA: TGTGCCAGCAGCGTAGGCGGCAGAATGAACACTGAAGCTTTCTTT. Translation: CASSVGGRMNTEAFF.

This chain uses TRBV7-9 with TRBJ1-5; TRBD1 matches at 10 bases. The CDR3 is made up of 15 amino acids. Losses at the gene ends were 5 bases for V and 6 bases for J; bases not matched to a gene: 7. The germline V gene has CDR1 SEHNR and CDR2 FQNEAQ (reference sequence). CDR3 in DNA: TGTGCCAGCAGCCCCGGGACAGGGGTTAGTCAGCCCCAGCATTTT. Amino acid sequence: CASSPGTGVSQPQHF.

The genes are TRBV5-5 and TRBJ2-1, with 11 positions matching TRBD2. Losses at the gene ends were 4 bases for V and 1 base for J; bases not matched to a gene: 7. The CDR3 runs 17 residues. Germline V lookup: CDR1 SGHKS, CDR2 YYEKEE (reference sequence). The CDR3, as DNA: TGTGCCAGCAGCATCTCGACTAGCGGGGTTTCCTACAATGAGCAGTTCTTC. Translating it yields CASSISTSGVSYNEQFF.

For the CDR3, the DNA is TGTGCCAGCAGTTCGTCGACTCAGGGGACCGGGGAGCTGTTTTTT. Its protein product is CASSSSTQGTGELFF. The J gene is TRBJ2-2, the V gene TRBV27, with a possible D match to TRBD1 (6 bases). Trimming took 4 bases from V and 5 from J, leaving 14 bases between them. CDR1 MNHEY and CDR2 SMNVEV come from the germline V gene (reference sequence). The CDR3 runs to 15 residues.

The chain uses TRBV18 and TRBJ2-7; TRBD1 matches at 8 bases. This CDR3 contains 14 residues. V dropped 1 base and J dropped 5; count of bases not matched to a gene: 4. The germline V gene has CDR1 KGHSH and CDR2 LQKENI. The CDR3 spells CASSPRGQGHEQYF. In DNA form, the CDR3 reads TGTGCCAGCTCACCACGTGGACAGGGCCACGAGCAGTACTTC.

This chain connects TRBV4-1 to TRBJ2-7; 9 bases line up with TRBD1. V lost 4 bases, J lost 5 bases, and 6 bases stayed unmatched. Germline V gene sequence: CDR1 MGHRA, CDR2 YSYEKL. The CDR3 covers 14 residues. Here the CDR3 reads CASSRDREPHEQYF. The CDR3 DNA is TGCGCCAGCAGCCGGGACAGGGAGCCCCACGAGCAGTACTTC.

The rearrangement joins TRBV21-1 to TRBJ2-1; TRBD2 is the table's D call and was not checked against the DNA. TRBV21-1 is recorded as a pseudogene. The CDR3 is 16 amino acids. Written as DNA, the CDR3 is TGTGCCAGCAGGGAGGGGACCGGGGAGTCTTGGGATGAGCAGTTCTTC. Protein product: CASREGTGESWDEQFF.

V is TRBV10-3 and J is TRBJ2-1; D is perhaps TRBD2 (6 bases). The CDR3 extends over 16 amino acids. Germline V gene data show CDR1 as ENHRY and CDR2 as SYGVKD. Deletions cut 8 bases from V and 3 bases from J, with 20 bases between. The CDR3, as DNA: TGTGCCATCGACCGGGACTGCCCCCAGGGCTACAATGAGCAGTTCTTC. It yields the protein CAIDRDCPQGYNEQFF.

The chain employs TRBV28 and TRBJ2-7; 8 nucleotides align to TRBD2. Looked up from germline, CDR1 is MDHEN and CDR2 is SYDVKM. V lost 3 bases and J lost 6; bases outside the gene matches: 1. The CDR3 contains 12 residues. This CDR3 reads CASSLAGGEQYF. DNA of the CDR3: TGTGCCAGCAGTTTGGCGGGGGGCGAGCAGTACTTC.

The chain joins TRBV5-1 to TRBJ2-2; 12 nucleotides match TRBD2. The V and J ends lost 4 bases and 1 base, in that order; junction bases with no gene match: 5. CDR1 and CDR2 (germline): SGHRS, YFSETQ. The CDR3 runs 17 residues. As DNA, the CDR3 is TGCGCCAGCAGCACGGGACTAGCGGGCCAGAACACCGGGGAGCTGTTTTTT. It codes for CASSTGLAGQNTGELFF.

With regard to this clone: Relative to the germline gene, one junction end is altered; a read error may explain this. V and J are TRBV10-3 and TRBJ1-2; D might be TRBD1 (6 bases). Germline V lookup: CDR1 ENHRY, CDR2 SYGVKD. The CDR3 loop spans 12 amino acids. The CDR3, as DNA: TGTGCCATCAGTGAAGGGGGGGGTCTAGAGTCCTTC. This translates into CAISEGGGLESF.

CDR3: CASSLARNSPLHF. CDR3 sequence (DNA): TGTGCCAGCAGTTTAGCCAGAAATTCACCCCTCCACTTT. This chain uses TRBV27 with TRBJ1-6, with D hard to call. CDR1 is MNHEY and CDR2 is SMNVEV in the germline V gene (reference sequence). V lost 2 bases and J 7 bases, leaving 6 bases between the germline ends. This CDR3 contains 13 residues.

This rearrangement joins TRBV5-1 to TRBJ2-2, with 13 nucleotides matching TRBD2. V lost 4 bases and J lost 7; bases outside the gene matches: 10. This CDR3 spans 17 amino acids. CDR1 SGHRS and CDR2 YFSETQ come from the germline V gene. The CDR3 region is CASSPLGLAGAVGELFF. The CDR3 region has the DNA TGCGCCAGCAGCCCACTCGGACTAGCGGGAGCGGTCGGGGAGCTGTTTTTT.

This chain joins TRBV18 and TRBJ1-1, with a possible D match to TRBD1 (5 bases). CDR1 is KGHSH and CDR2 is LQKENI in the germline V gene. Trimming removed 0 bases at V and 3 bases at J, with 5 bases between. The CDR3 consists of 13 residues. CDR3 bases: TGTGCCAGCTCACCACCAGGGGACACTGAAGCTTTCTTT. This sequence encodes CASSPPGDTEAFF.

The chain couples TRBV13 to TRBJ2-5, with D perhaps matching TRBD1 (6 bases). Trimming took 3 bases from V and 3 from J, leaving 20 bases between them. The germline V gene encodes CDR1 PRHDT and CDR2 FYEKMQ (reference sequence). CDR3 length equals 17 residues. In DNA form, the CDR3 reads TGTGCCAGCAGCTTGACAACGTTTGGGGCAGGGGAAGAGACCCAGTACTTC. Residues: CASSLTTFGAGEETQYF.

The rearrangement uses TRBV11-2 and TRBJ1-1; D perhaps matches TRBD1 (5 bases). The CDR3 totals 16 residues. Looked up from germline, CDR1 is SGHAT and CDR2 is FQNNGV. Trimming took off 2 bases at V and 5 bases at J, with 18 bases between the two ends. Written as DNA, the CDR3 is TGTGCCAGCAGCTTACTTTTAGGGCAGGGAGGGACTGAAGCTTTCTTT. Residues: CASSLLLGQGGTEAFF.